Each of the 10 T cell receptor beta chains below was sequenced from the same sample in a study of T cell responses to AZD1222 COVID-19 vaccine. Method: immunoSEQ multiplex PCR; TCRdb's copy keeps in-frame clones and lacks some. The sample gives more than 150,000 clones, roughly nine tenths of which show up once; about 1.5% is in the top ten. The sequencing here drew on peripheral blood, taken 28 days after the second AZD1222 dose. These receptors all stem from an adult who received the AZD1222 COVID-19 vaccine.

The CDR3 reads CATSRDNEGKLFF. In nucleotides, the CDR3 is TGTGCCACCAGCAGAGACAACGAAGGAAAACTGTTTTTT. The V and J genes are TRBV15 and TRBJ1-4; D is uncertain. Between the trimmed V and J ends, which lost 0 bases and 10 bases, there was a span of 9 bases. The CDR3 spans 13 residues. Germline V gene data show CDR1 as LNHNV and CDR2 as YYDKDF (reference sequence).

The chain links TRBV29-1 to TRBJ2-1; a possible D gene is TRBD1 (6 bases). Trimming pared 7 bases from V and 0 bases from J, leaving 13 bases between. The CDR3 is made up of 14 amino acids. Germline CDR1 and CDR2: SQVTM and ANQGSEA. The CDR3 region has the DNA TGCAGCGCTGGGGGCGGAAGCTCCTACAATGAGCAGTTCTTC. This sequence encodes CSAGGGSSYNEQFF.

This chain connects TRBV6-1 to TRBJ2-1; 10 bases line up with TRBD2. Germline values: CDR1 MNHNS, CDR2 SASEGT. With V trimmed by 4 bases and J by 6 bases, 15 bases remained unmatched. The CDR3 sequence is 18 residues long. In DNA form, the CDR3 reads TGTGCCAGCAGTGTCCAATTTGCTAGCGGGAGAAAGGGCAATGAGCAGTTCTTC. Translation gives CASSVQFASGRKGNEQFF.

The V call is TRBV18, the J call TRBJ2-1; D may be TRBD1 (5 bases). V was trimmed by 2 bases and J by 7 bases, leaving 15 bases between them. Germline V lookup: CDR1 KGHSH, CDR2 LQKENI. The CDR3 contains 15 residues. CDR3 sequence: CASSPFGPRGNEQFF. The CDR3 DNA reads TGTGCCAGCTCACCATTCGGGCCAAGGGGAAATGAGCAGTTCTTC.

The rearrangement uses TRBV2 and TRBJ1-6, with D unresolved. Germline CDR1 is SNHLY and CDR2 is FYNNEI. The CDR3 runs to 14 residues. Trimming shortened V by 3 bases and J by 7 bases, and 10 bases separated the two germline ends. CDR3 DNA sequence: TGTGCCAGCAGTGACGATCAGGCGAATTCACCCCTCCACTTT. Amino acid sequence: CASSDDQANSPLHF. Filled out from reference TRBV2 and TRBJ1-6, the complete variable domain reads EPEVTQTPSHQVTQMGQEVILRCVPISNHLYFYWYRQILGQKVEFLVSFYNNEISEKSEIFDDQFSVERPDGSNFTLKIRSTKLEDSAMYFCASSDDQANSPLHFGNGTRLTVT.

The rearrangement joins TRBV19 to TRBJ1-5, with D possibly being TRBD1 (5 bases). The CDR3 is made up of 15 amino acids. The germline V gene has CDR1 LNHDA and CDR2 SQIVND (reference sequence). V lost 9 bases to trimming and J lost 0 bases, with 15 bases between them. CDR3 loop: CASEGLRLSNQPQHF. As DNA, the CDR3 is TGTGCCAGCGAGGGGTTAAGGCTTAGCAATCAGCCCCAGCATTTT.

This sequence joins TRBV3-1 (or the pseudogene TRBV3-2) and TRBJ1-1, with D tentatively TRBD1 (6 bases). The germline V gene has CDR1 LGHDT and CDR2 YNNKEL (reference sequence). The CDR3 runs to 15 residues. The V and J ends lost 0 bases and 6 bases respectively, with 14 bases between them. The CDR3 DNA is TGTGCCAGCAGCCAAGATAGAGGGGGGAAATCTGAAGCTTTCTTT. Protein product: CASSQDRGGKSEAFF.

The chain combines TRBV6-5 with TRBJ2-1; D perhaps matches TRBD2 (6 bases). With 6 bases removed from V and 4 bases from J, the gap between germline ends came to 10 bases. The germline V gene encodes CDR1 MNHEY and CDR2 SVGAGI. This CDR3 contains 13 residues. The CDR3 bases are TGTGCCAGCAGCACTAGCAGATACAATGAGCAGTTCTTC. Amino acids: CASSTSRYNEQFF.

V usage is TRBV4-3 and J usage is TRBJ2-7; perhaps D is TRBD1 or TRBD2 (5 bases each). The CDR3 is 14 residues long. CDR1 and CDR2 from the germline V gene are LGHNA and YSLEER. V was trimmed by 6 bases and J by 0 bases, leaving 12 bases between them. Here the CDR3 reads CASSRDGFSYEQYF. In nucleotides, the CDR3 is TGCGCCAGCAGTCGGGACGGTTTCTCCTACGAGCAGTACTTC.

The V and J genes are TRBV5-1 and TRBJ2-7; D might be TRBD1 (5 bases). Germline V CDR1 and CDR2: SGHRS, YFSETQ. V lost 5 bases to trimming and J lost 0 bases, with 12 bases between them. The CDR3 extends over 14 amino acids. CDR3 coding DNA: TGCGCCAGCAGGGACCCGGACACCTCCTACGAGCAGTACTTC. Its protein is CASRDPDTSYEQYF.